These 11 T cell receptor beta chains originate from one sample sequenced in a study of T cell responses to AZD1222 COVID-19 vaccine. Method: immunoSEQ multiplex PCR; TCRdb's copy keeps in-frame clones and lacks some. The repertoire holds about 96,000 clones, with 85% to 90% as singletons. The material sequenced was peripheral blood, taken on day 0 of AZD1222 vaccination. Every receptor here comes from an adult in good health.

The chain carries TRBV6-5 and TRBJ2-2; no clear D. CDR1 and CDR2 (germline): MNHEY, SVGAGI. The CDR3 spans 12 residues. The germline V and J ends were trimmed by 4 bases and 2 bases, with 2 bases remaining between them. The DNA for the CDR3 is TGTGCCAGCAGTTTAAACACCGGGGAGCTGTTTTTT. Translating gives CASSLNTGELFF.

This chain links TRBV12-3 or TRBV12-4 with TRBJ1-1; 8 bases are a match to TRBD1. The CDR3 consists of 13 residues. Trimming took 7 bases from V and 5 from J; bases not matched to a gene: 6. CDR3 bases: TGTGCCAGCACCCTACAGGGGGGGACTGAAGCTTTCTTT. Its translation is CASTLQGGTEAFF.

The chain joins TRBV30 to TRBJ2-7; no definite D call. The CDR3 consists of 12 residues. V was trimmed by 0 bases and J by 7 bases, leaving 10 bases between them. Germline lookup yields CDR1 GTSNPN and CDR2 SVGIG (reference sequence). The CDR3 here is CAWSVLVGEQYF. CDR3 in DNA: TGTGCCTGGAGTGTACTTGTGGGGGAGCAGTACTTC.

The chain recombines TRBV7-6 with TRBJ2-7; 8 nucleotides align to TRBD2. This CDR3 has 15 residues. Germline V CDR1 and CDR2: SGHVS, FNYEAQ. The ends lost 2 bases at V and 5 bases at J; junction bases unmatched: 8. The CDR3 nucleotides are TGTGCCAGCAGCTTATCGGCAGCGGGAGTCAACGAGCAGTACTTC. Its protein product is CASSLSAAGVNEQYF.

The chain recombines TRBV10-3 with TRBJ1-2, with no clear D. The germline V gene has CDR1 ENHRY and CDR2 SYGVKD. The CDR3 loop spans 15 amino acids. Trimming removed 2 bases from V and 0 bases from J, with 10 bases in between. CDR3 coding DNA: TGTGCCATCAGTGAGCCGGGGAAACCTAACTATGGCTACACCTTC. It specifies CAISEPGKPNYGYTF.

The V and J genes are TRBV5-5 and TRBJ1-1; D may be TRBD1 (5 bases). The CDR3 has 12 residues. The germline V gene encodes CDR1 SGHKS and CDR2 YYEKEE (reference sequence). Trimming removed 0 bases at V and 8 bases at J, with 8 bases between. The CDR3 DNA sequence: TGTGCCAGCAGCTTGGTGGAGGGGGAAGCTTTCTTT. Translated, it gives CASSLVEGEAFF.

About this clone: At one of its ends the junction is not consistent with the germline gene, which may arise from a read error. The V gene is TRBV28, the J gene TRBJ1-2; D perhaps matches TRBD1 (6 bases). Per the germline V gene, CDR1 is MDHEN and CDR2 is SYDVKM. The CDR3 totals 11 residues. The CDR3 nucleotides are TGTGCCAGCAGTACCCCGCGACAGGCCTCCTTC. Translation gives CASSTPRQASF.

The chain uses TRBV18 and TRBJ2-7; weak D call: TRBD2 (6 bases). Trimming took off 5 bases at V and 3 bases at J, with 11 bases between the two ends. Looked up from germline, CDR1 is KGHSH and CDR2 is LQKENI. This CDR3 has 13 residues. CDR3 in DNA: TGTGCCAGCTCAGGAGGGTTCGGCTACGAGCAGTACTTC. This translates into CASSGGFGYEQYF.

This clone is a singleton in its sample. The rearrangement links TRBV7-9 to TRBJ1-6; TRBD1 aligns across 8 bases. V lost 6 bases and J lost 7; bases outside the gene matches: 8. CDR3 length equals 15 residues. Germline V CDR1 and CDR2: SEHNR, FQNEAQ (reference sequence). The DNA for the CDR3 is TGTGCCAGCAGTCCCGACAGGGGCGAAAATTCACCCCTCCACTTT. The encoded protein is CASSPDRGENSPLHF.

The J gene is TRBJ2-6, the V gene TRBV5-6; no definite D call. The length of the CDR3 is 15 residues. V lost 4 bases and J 0 bases, leaving 8 bases between the germline ends. Germline values: CDR1 SGHDT, CDR2 YYEEEE. The CDR3 sequence: CASSVMASGANVLTF. The CDR3, as DNA: TGTGCCAGCAGCGTAATGGCCTCTGGGGCCAACGTCCTGACTTTC.

The chain employs TRBV28 and TRBJ1-4, with D maybe TRBD1 (6 bases). The CDR3 runs to 15 residues. V gave up 4 bases and J gave up 2 bases, with 11 bases separating them. Germline V gives CDR1 MDHEN, CDR2 SYDVKM. The DNA for the CDR3 is TGTGCCAGCAGTTACCGGGACATTACTAATGAAAAACTGTTTTTT. It translates to CASSYRDITNEKLFF.